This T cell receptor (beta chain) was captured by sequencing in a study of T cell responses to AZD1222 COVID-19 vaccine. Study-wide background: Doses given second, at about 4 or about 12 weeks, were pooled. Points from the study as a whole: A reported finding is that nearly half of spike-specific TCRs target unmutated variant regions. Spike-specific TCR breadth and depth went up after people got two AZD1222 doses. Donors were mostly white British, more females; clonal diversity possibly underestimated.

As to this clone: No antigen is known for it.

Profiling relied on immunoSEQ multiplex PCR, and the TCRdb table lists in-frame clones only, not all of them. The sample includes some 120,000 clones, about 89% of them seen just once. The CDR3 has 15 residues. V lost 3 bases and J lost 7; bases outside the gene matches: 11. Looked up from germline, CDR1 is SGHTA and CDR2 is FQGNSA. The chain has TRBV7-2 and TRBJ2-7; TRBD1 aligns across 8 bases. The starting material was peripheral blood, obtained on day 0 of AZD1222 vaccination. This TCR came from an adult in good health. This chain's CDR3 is CASSFAGQGLGEQYF. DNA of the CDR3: TGTGCCAGCAGCTTCGCTGGACAGGGATTGGGAGAGCAGTACTTC.